The 4 T cell receptor beta chains reported below all come from one sample, sequenced in a study of T cells in Graves' hyperthyroidism and ophthalmopathy. RNA transcripts served as the template for amplifying TCR beta CDR3 regions. The study used the HTBI primer set for a first-round RT-PCR of the TCR CDR3. TCRdb re-called the multiplex PCR reads with MiXCR, one entry per CDR3 protein. The repertoire has about 570,000 distinct CDR3 sequences, about 14% of them found once; the top ten carry approximately 15%. The sequenced sample consisted of blood. All receptors derive from a woman aged 40 to 50 with Graves' hyperthyroidism.

This clonotype was found many times. The chain links TRBV12-5 to TRBJ2-7; 9 nucleotides agree with TRBD1. Germline trimming cut 4 bases from V and 2 bases from J; bases unmatched to any gene: 3. In germline, CDR1 is LGHNT, CDR2 FRNRAP. This CDR3 has 14 amino acids. CDR3 in DNA: TGTGCTAGTGGTTCGGGACAGGGAGCCTACGAGCAGTACTTC. This translates into CASGSGQGAYEQYF.

This clonotype was observed a handful of times. The rearrangement links TRBV2 to TRBJ2-7, with D unclear. Germline values: CDR1 SNHLY, CDR2 FYNNEI. This CDR3 contains 14 residues. V lost 0 bases to trimming and J lost 0 bases, with 6 bases between them. The CDR3 DNA sequence: TGTGCCAGCAGTGAAGCGGGCAACTCCTACGAGCAGTACTTC. Translating gives CASSEAGNSYEQYF.

This clonotype was counted at least ten times. This chain uses TRBV5-1 with TRBJ2-2, with TRBD1 matching 9 bases. CDR1 is SGHRS, CDR2 YFSETQ, per germline. After removal of 1 base from V and 3 bases from J, the junction contained 4 bases not matched to a gene. The CDR3 contains 16 residues. The CDR3 DNA reads as TGCGCCAGCAGCTTGTCGACAGGGGGATACACCGGGGAGCTGTTTTTT. Its translation: CASSLSTGGYTGELFF.

This sequence joins TRBV28 and TRBJ2-1; 11 nucleotides agree with TRBD1. The CDR3 consists of 17 residues. Germline V gene data show CDR1 as MDHEN and CDR2 as SYDVKM. J was trimmed by 3 bases and V by 2 bases; bases with no gene match: 6. This CDR3 is CASSLREGTGGYNEQFF. In DNA form, the CDR3 reads TGTGCCAGCAGTTTAAGGGAGGGGACAGGGGGCTACAATGAGCAGTTCTTC.